Listed below are T cell receptor beta chains from one sample, sequenced in a study of tissue T cells after allogeneic stem cell transplantation. Generated by immunoSEQ multiplex PCR, the TCRdb table keeps only in-frame clones and is missing some. Of fewer than 30,000 clones in the sample, roughly 70% were seen once. The material was tissue from the ileum, obtained at autopsy. The origin of the receptors is a female donor at least 60 years old with lung cancer. Both conserved end residues are trimmed from each CDR3. D genes are given only for firm matches. Only part of the rows carry a size: once, few, many, or a class if the clone is expanded.

clone_size | cdr3_length | d_call | v_call | cdr3_aa
NA | 11 | TRBD1 | TRBV6-5 | ASKVGTGVGYT
NA | 14 | TRBD1 | TRBV4-3 | ASSQALDRGRSKAF
few | 11 | NA | TRBV12-3/TRBV12-4 | ASSFGEQDTQY
NA | 14 | NA | TRBV18 | ASSPSLTGRGDEQF
NA | 11 | NA | TRBV3-1/TRBV3-2 | ASSQDLGGHRF
NA | 13 | NA | TRBV2 | ASSNNRARSDGYT
NA | 11 | NA | TRBV6-5 | ASTPWGSYGYT
once | 18 | NA | TRBV6-1 | ASSVPGHLLGSASTDTQY
NA | 11 | NA | TRBV7-2 | ASSLVGGREQF
few | 8 | NA | TRBV3-1/TRBV3-2 | ASSGSKLF
NA | 13 | TRBD2 | TRBV5-1 | ASSLSREGTGELF
NA | 11 | NA | TRBV10-3 | AISETGGTEAF
medium-sized | 11 | NA | TRBV11-3 | ASSPRQGNTIY
NA | 13 | TRBD1 | TRBV5-5 | ASSFGQGAADTQY
NA | 12 | NA | TRBV2 | ASSVSWGGTEAF
few | 15 | NA | TRBV10-1 | ASRQNKTGFKCQPQH
few | 12 | TRBD1 | TRBV24-1 | ATSARQGSYGYT